This T cell receptor (beta chain) was sequenced in a study of control samples from healthy donors and cancer patients. The CDR3 runs 13 residues. The germline CDR1 and CDR2 sequences are SNHLY and FYNNEI. Trimming took off 4 bases at V and 3 bases at J, with 10 bases between the two ends. Here immunoSEQ multiplex PCR was the method, and the copy in TCRdb shows in-frame clones only, minus some. Altogether 85,000 to 90,000 clones are present, 70% to 90% being singletons, with the ten largest covering roughly a tenth. The sample comprised PBMCs. V and J are TRBV2 and TRBJ2-7, with a possible D match to TRBD2 (5 bases). The origin of this receptor is a woman aged 45-60 years with colorectal cancer. The CDR3 region has the DNA TGTGCCAGCAGTGTCACCGGGGTCTACGAGCAGTACGTC. This gives the protein CASSVTGVYEQYV.